Presented here are 28 T cell receptor beta chains from one specimen sequenced in a study of blood T cell repertoires in COVID-19. Generated by immunoSEQ multiplex PCR, the TCRdb table keeps only in-frame clones and is missing some. This sample has 490,000 or so clones, with approximately 90% found just once. The material sequenced was PBMCs or T cells enriched from blood (not recorded which). All receptors derive from a woman aged 40 to 49 who had recovered from COVID-19.

V gene TRBV19 combines with J gene TRBJ2-5, with 12 nucleotides matching TRBD2. V shed 1 base, J shed 5 bases, and the junction held 2 bases outside the gene matches. Germline assignment: CDR1 LNHDA and CDR2 SQIVND (reference sequence). This CDR3 is built from 15 residues. CDR3 coding DNA: TGTGCCAGTAGTATAGCGACTAGCGGGAGTGAGACCCAGTACTTC. It yields the protein CASSIATSGSETQYF.

This rearrangement joins TRBV5-1 to TRBJ1-1; D might be TRBD1 (5 bases). V dropped 4 bases and J dropped 8 bases, with 12 bases sitting between them. CDR1 and CDR2 from the germline V gene are SGHRS and YFSETQ. This CDR3 is built from 12 residues. CDR3 amino acids: CASSHDRGEAFF. DNA of the CDR3: TGCGCCAGCAGCCACGACAGAGGCGAAGCTTTCTTT.

The chain is built from TRBV10-2 and TRBJ2-3; 8 bases line up with TRBD1. The CDR3 has 15 amino acids. V shed 8 bases and J 1 base; nucleotides not matched to a gene: 8. Germline-derived CDR1 and CDR2 are WSHSY and SAAADI. The DNA of the CDR3 is TGCGCCAGCCTAGTCAACAGGGGGGGCACAGATACGCAGTATTTT. Protein sequence: CASLVNRGGTDTQYF.

The chain carries TRBV7-2 and TRBJ1-1; D remains ambiguous. The germline V gene encodes CDR1 SGHTA and CDR2 FQGNSA. This CDR3 region has 13 residues. Trimming left V 3 bases short and J 3 bases short, with 8 bases between. CDR3 sequence reads: CASSFYGDTEAFF. The CDR3 bases are TGTGCCAGCAGCTTTTACGGGGACACTGAAGCTTTCTTT.

This clone has only a few counts. Other DNA sequences within the sample encode an identical CDR3. This chain links TRBV3-1 (or the pseudogene TRBV3-2) with TRBJ1-4; D is unresolved. The CDR3 loop spans 12 amino acids. CDR1 and CDR2 from the germline V gene are LGHDT and YNNKEL (reference sequence). V gave up 2 bases and J gave up 7 bases, with 5 bases separating them. CDR3 nucleotides: TGTGCCAGCAGCCAACTAGGTGAAAAACTGTTTTTT. Translating it yields CASSQLGEKLFF.

On this clone itself: Other DNA sequences in the same sample also yield this CDR3. This chain connects TRBV4-1 to TRBJ1-5; D call uncertain. The CDR3 has 15 amino acids. V lost 0 bases to trimming and J lost 2 bases, with 8 bases between them. The germline CDR1 and CDR2 sequences are MGHRA and YSYEKL. The CDR3 region is CASSQDGQGNQPQHF. Written as DNA, the CDR3 is TGCGCCAGCAGCCAAGATGGGCAGGGCAATCAGCCCCAGCATTTT.

This clone was seen a handful of times. The chain has TRBV12-3 or TRBV12-4 and TRBJ1-2, with unresolved D. V was cut by 1 base and J by 7 bases, with 7 bases left in between. The CDR3 extends over 12 amino acids. The CDR3 protein is CASSLVPGGYTF. As DNA, the CDR3 is TGTGCCAGCAGTTTAGTCCCGGGTGGCTACACCTTC.

V is TRBV27 and J is TRBJ1-2; 12 bases fit TRBD1. CDR3 length equals 15 residues. Germline-derived CDR1 and CDR2 are MNHEY and SMNVEV (reference sequence). With 3 bases clipped from V and 7 bases from J, the junction kept 6 bases outside the gene matches. CDR3 amino acids: CASSFGTGGASGYTF. CDR3 DNA sequence: TGTGCCAGCAGTTTCGGGACAGGGGGCGCGTCTGGCTACACCTTC.

This clone was counted a few times. The rearrangement uses TRBV29-1 and TRBJ1-2, with 7 positions matching TRBD1. J was trimmed by 2 bases and V by 5 bases; bases with no gene match: 11. Germline CDR1 and CDR2: SQVTM and ANQGSEA. This CDR3 contains 15 residues. CDR3 sequence reads: CSVHRRQGENYGYTF. CDR3 nucleotide sequence: TGCAGCGTTCATCGGAGACAGGGTGAGAACTATGGCTACACCTTC.

This clone occurred a few times. This chain joins TRBV5-6 and TRBJ2-4, with 7 bases fitting TRBD2. V trimming: 1 base; J trimming: 7 bases; junction bases outside the gene matches: 11. CDR1 SGHDT and CDR2 YYEEEE come from the germline V gene. The CDR3 runs to 16 residues. CDR3 in DNA: TGTGCCAGCAGCTTGATCCCCCGGGACTACCTTAACATTCAGTACTTC. This sequence encodes CASSLIPRDYLNIQYF.

V usage is TRBV5-5 and J usage is TRBJ1-1, with a weak D call TRBD1 (5 bases). V dropped 2 bases and J dropped 1 base, with 12 bases sitting between them. The length of the CDR3 is 15 residues. Per the germline V gene, CDR1 is SGHKS and CDR2 is YYEKEE (reference sequence). In DNA form, the CDR3 reads TGTGCCAGCAGCTTTCGGGGGGAGGGGAACACTGAAGCTTTCTTT. Encoded protein: CASSFRGEGNTEAFF.

The chain's CDR3 is CASSPSGGLSSYNEQFF. The CDR3 coding sequence is TGTGCCAGCAGTCCCTCGGGAGGCCTAAGCTCCTACAATGAGCAGTTCTTC. The chain links TRBV7-9 to TRBJ2-1; TRBD2 aligns across 7 bases. The germline V gene has CDR1 SEHNR and CDR2 FQNEAQ (reference sequence). The CDR3 covers 17 residues. The ends lost 6 bases at V and 0 bases at J; junction bases unmatched: 11.

V and J are TRBV11-3 and TRBJ1-3, with D unresolved. V lost 4 bases to trimming and J lost 0 bases, with 10 bases between them. The CDR3 is 15 residues long. Germline CDR1 and CDR2: SGHNT and YENEEA. The DNA for the CDR3 is TGTGCCAGCAGCTCCCGGGGTGACTCTGGAAACACCATATATTTT. Translation: CASSSRGDSGNTIYF.

V gene TRBV27 combines with J gene TRBJ2-3; D might be TRBD2 (5 bases). The CDR3 covers 14 residues. Trimming took 5 bases from V and 8 from J, leaving 17 bases between them. Per the germline V gene, CDR1 is MNHEY and CDR2 is SMNVEV (reference sequence). The CDR3 reads CASSPETSGSTQYF. DNA for the CDR3: TGTGCCAGCAGTCCCGAGACCAGCGGTTCTACGCAGTATTTT.

The chain is built from TRBV7-8 and TRBJ2-7, with no clear D. Germline V lookup: CDR1 SGHVS, CDR2 FQNEAQ. This CDR3 is built from 11 residues. V lost 5 bases and J 6 bases, leaving 8 bases between the germline ends. In DNA, the CDR3 is TGTGCCAGCAGCCGAGACATCGAGCAGTACTTC. This translates into CASSRDIEQYF.

The rearrangement uses TRBV5-5 and TRBJ1-5; tentative D call: TRBD1 (6 bases). With 2 bases removed from V and 7 bases from J, the gap between germline ends came to 13 bases. CDR1 and CDR2 from the germline V gene are SGHKS and YYEKEE (reference sequence). The CDR3 totals 14 residues. The CDR3 sequence is CASSFGTMGQPQHF. The CDR3 region has the DNA TGTGCCAGCAGCTTCGGGACAATGGGCCAGCCCCAGCATTTT.

V is TRBV27 and J is TRBJ1-5; possible D gene TRBD1, 5 bases. V was shortened by 6 bases and J by 2 bases, with 14 bases between the two germline ends. Looked up from germline, CDR1 is MNHEY and CDR2 is SMNVEV (reference sequence). The CDR3 is made up of 15 amino acids. In DNA form, the CDR3 reads TGTGCCAGCAGCCGGGGACTAGGGGGCAATCAGCCCCAGCATTTT. Its translation is CASSRGLGGNQPQHF.

The chain has TRBV15 and TRBJ2-7; 9 bases align to TRBD2. This CDR3 spans 16 amino acids. The ends lost 2 bases at V and 0 bases at J; junction bases unmatched: 5. Per the germline V gene, CDR1 is LNHNV and CDR2 is YYDKDF (reference sequence). CDR3: CATSRFIAGASYEQYF. CDR3 nucleotides: TGTGCCACCAGCAGATTCATAGCGGGAGCCTCCTACGAGCAGTACTTC.

V gene TRBV5-1 combines with J gene TRBJ2-3; tentative D call: TRBD2 (7 bases). Germline CDR1 is SGHRS and CDR2 is YFSETQ. The CDR3 sequence is 15 residues long. V was clipped by 0 bases and J by 6 bases, with 14 bases between them. CDR3 protein: CASSLAVGGHDTQYF. CDR3 nucleotide sequence: TGCGCCAGCAGCTTGGCCGTCGGGGGGCACGATACGCAGTATTTT.

In its sample, this clone was seen once. The chain is built from TRBV2 and TRBJ1-2; 8 bases line up with TRBD1. The junction had 3 bases not matched to a gene; V was cut back by 7 bases and J by 8 bases. The CDR3 spans 11 residues. The V gene's germline CDR1 is SNHLY and CDR2 FYNNEI. The CDR3 DNA follows: TGTGCCAGCACAGGGGGCGTAGGCTACACCTTC. It is translated as CASTGGVGYTF. The complete variable domain, with remaining parts taken from reference TRBV2 and TRBJ1-2, reads EPEVTQTPSHQVTQMGQEVILRCVPISNHLYFYWYRQILGQKVEFLVSFYNNEISEKSEIFDDQFSVERPDGSNFTLKIRSTKLEDSAMYFCASTGGVGYTFGSGTRLTVV.

The chain uses TRBV7-9 and TRBJ1-1; no firm D call. The CDR3 extends over 14 amino acids. Germline V gene sequence: CDR1 SEHNR, CDR2 FQNEAQ (reference sequence). The germline V and J ends were trimmed by 8 bases and 3 bases, with 16 bases remaining between them. DNA of the CDR3: TGTGCCAGCGGTGACTATAGTGTGTACACTGAAGCTTTCTTT. This gives the protein CASGDYSVYTEAFF.

The genes are TRBV6-4 and TRBJ1-2; D not certain. CDR1 and CDR2 (germline): MRHNA, SNTAGT. There are 13 residues in the CDR3. The ends were cut back, 3 bases at V and 3 bases at J, with 8 bases in the middle. The DNA of the CDR3 is TGTGCCAGCAGTGAGACACAGCACTATGGCTACACCTTC. It encodes CASSETQHYGYTF.

V is TRBV19 and J is TRBJ1-2; D perhaps matches TRBD1 (5 bases). This CDR3 has 12 amino acids. Deletions cut 0 bases from V and 8 bases from J, with 7 bases between. Germline values: CDR1 LNHDA, CDR2 SQIVND (reference sequence). The CDR3 DNA reads TGTGCCAGTAGTATAGACAGGGTCGGCTACACCTTC. Translated, it gives CASSIDRVGYTF.

This chain links TRBV5-4 with TRBJ1-1; 7 bases are a match to TRBD1. J gave up 7 bases and V 6 bases, and 12 bases lay outside the gene matches. The CDR3 is made up of 14 amino acids. Germline V lookup: CDR1 SGHNT, CDR2 YYREEE (reference sequence). The DNA of the CDR3 is TGTGCCAGCACCATGGGGCAGGGGGACATTGAAGCTTTCTTT. Translating gives CASTMGQGDIEAFF.

V usage is TRBV25-1 and J usage is TRBJ2-7, with TRBD1 matching over 8 bases. V was clipped by 3 bases and J by 4 bases; unmatched bases: 11. Germline V CDR1 and CDR2: MGHDK, SYGVNS. CDR3 length: 16 amino acids. The chain's CDR3 is CASSDPRGRGLYEQYF. The CDR3 DNA sequence: TGTGCCAGCAGTGATCCCAGGGGGCGAGGACTATACGAGCAGTACTTC.

The rearrangement links TRBV2 to TRBJ1-1, with TRBD1 identical over 9 bases. Germline values: CDR1 SNHLY, CDR2 FYNNEI. With V trimmed by 3 bases and J by 1 base, 6 bases remained unmatched. The CDR3 is 16 residues long. DNA for the CDR3: TGTGCCAGCAGTGACGACAGGGGGGGTTCGAACACTGAAGCTTTCTTT. It translates to CASSDDRGGSNTEAFF.

The rearrangement joins TRBV28 to TRBJ1-5; a possible D gene is TRBD1 (5 bases). Per the germline V gene, CDR1 is MDHEN and CDR2 is SYDVKM. The CDR3 covers 14 residues. The ends were cut back, 6 bases at V and 7 bases at J, with 16 bases in the middle. CDR3 residues: CASRGQGLQQPQHF. CDR3 nucleotides: TGTGCCAGCAGAGGTCAGGGTCTACAGCAGCCCCAGCATTTT. The full variable domain, rest sourced from reference TRBV28 and TRBJ1-5, is DVKVTQSSRYLVKRTGEKVFLECVQDMDHENMFWYRQDPGLGLRLIYFSYDVKMKEKGDIPEGYSVSREKKERFSLILESASTNQTSMYLCASRGQGLQQPQHFGDGTRLSIL.

This chain links TRBV19 with TRBJ2-3, with D possibly matching TRBD1 (5 bases). V was trimmed by 3 bases and J by 1 base, leaving 11 bases between them. The CDR3 contains 15 residues. The germline V gene has CDR1 LNHDA and CDR2 SQIVND (reference sequence). This chain's CDR3 is CASSMARGRTDTQYF. The CDR3 DNA reads as TGTGCCAGTAGTATGGCTAGGGGCCGCACAGATACGCAGTATTTT.